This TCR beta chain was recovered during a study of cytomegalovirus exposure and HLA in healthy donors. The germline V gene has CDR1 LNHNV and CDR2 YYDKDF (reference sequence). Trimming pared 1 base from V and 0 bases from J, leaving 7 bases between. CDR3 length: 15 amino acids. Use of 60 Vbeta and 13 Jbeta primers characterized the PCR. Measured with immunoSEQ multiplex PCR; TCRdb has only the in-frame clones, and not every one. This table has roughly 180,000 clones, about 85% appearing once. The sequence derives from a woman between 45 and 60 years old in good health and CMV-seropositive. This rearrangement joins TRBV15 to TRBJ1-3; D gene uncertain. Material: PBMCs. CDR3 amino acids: CATSRVRLSGNTIYF. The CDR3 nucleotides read TGTGCCACCAGCAGAGTCAGACTCTCTGGAAACACCATATATTTT.